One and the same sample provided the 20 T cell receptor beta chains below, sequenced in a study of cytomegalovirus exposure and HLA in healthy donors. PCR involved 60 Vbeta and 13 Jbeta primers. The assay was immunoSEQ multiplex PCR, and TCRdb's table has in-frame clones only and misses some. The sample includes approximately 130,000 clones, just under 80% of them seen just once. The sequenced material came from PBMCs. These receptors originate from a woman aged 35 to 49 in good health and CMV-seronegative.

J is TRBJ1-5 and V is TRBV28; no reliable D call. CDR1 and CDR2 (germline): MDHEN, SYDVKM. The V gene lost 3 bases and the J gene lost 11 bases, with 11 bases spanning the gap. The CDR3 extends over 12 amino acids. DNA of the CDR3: TGTGCCAGCAGTTTGCTATTTCGGGCCCAGCATTTT. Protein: CASSLLFRAQHF.

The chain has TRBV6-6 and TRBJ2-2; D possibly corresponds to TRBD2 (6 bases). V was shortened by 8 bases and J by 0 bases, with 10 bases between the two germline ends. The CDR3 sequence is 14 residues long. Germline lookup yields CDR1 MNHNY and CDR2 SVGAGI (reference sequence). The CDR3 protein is CASVSSANTGELFF. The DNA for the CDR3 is TGTGCCAGCGTGTCTAGCGCGAACACCGGGGAGCTGTTTTTT.

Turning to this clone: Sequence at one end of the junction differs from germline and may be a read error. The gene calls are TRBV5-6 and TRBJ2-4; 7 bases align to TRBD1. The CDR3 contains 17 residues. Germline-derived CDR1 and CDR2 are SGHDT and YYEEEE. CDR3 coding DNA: TGTGCCAGCAGCCGTCAACAGGGGAGTGTAGGCAAAAACAGTCAGTACTTC. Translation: CASSRQQGSVGKNSQYF.

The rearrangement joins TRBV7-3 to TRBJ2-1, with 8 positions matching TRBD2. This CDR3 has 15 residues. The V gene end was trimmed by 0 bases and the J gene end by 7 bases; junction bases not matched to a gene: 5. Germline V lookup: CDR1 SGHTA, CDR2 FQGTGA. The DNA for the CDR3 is TGTGCCAGCAGCTTAACTAGCGGGGTGGTGAATGAGCAGTTCTTC. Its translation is CASSLTSGVVNEQFF. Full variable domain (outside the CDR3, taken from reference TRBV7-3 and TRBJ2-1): GAGVSQTPSNKVTEKGKYVELRCDPISGHTALYWYRQSLGQGPEFLIYFQGTGAADDSGLPNDRFFAVRPEGSVSTLKIQRTERGDSAVYLCASSLTSGVVNEQFFGPGTRLTVL.

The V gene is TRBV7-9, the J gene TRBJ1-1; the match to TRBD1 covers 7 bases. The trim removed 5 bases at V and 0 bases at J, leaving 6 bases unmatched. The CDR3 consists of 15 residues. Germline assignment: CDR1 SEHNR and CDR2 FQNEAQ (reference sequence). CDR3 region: CASSPDRRLNTEAFF. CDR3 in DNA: TGTGCCAGCAGCCCGGACAGGAGACTGAACACTGAAGCTTTCTTT.

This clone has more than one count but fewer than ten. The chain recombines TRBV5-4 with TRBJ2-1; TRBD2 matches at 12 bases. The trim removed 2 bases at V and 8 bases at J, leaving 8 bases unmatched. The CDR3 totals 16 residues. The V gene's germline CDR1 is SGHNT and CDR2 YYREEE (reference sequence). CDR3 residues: CASSFRLAGGPYEQFF. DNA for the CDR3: TGTGCCAGCAGCTTTCGTCTAGCGGGGGGGCCCTATGAGCAGTTCTTC.

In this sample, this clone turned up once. In DNA, the CDR3 is TGTGCCAGCAGTTTGTCATCACAAGAGACCCAGTACTTC. Translating it yields CASSLSSQETQYF. The J gene is TRBJ2-5, the V gene TRBV27; D is uncertain. In germline, CDR1 is MNHEY, CDR2 SMNVEV (reference sequence). Trimming removed 3 bases at V and 2 bases at J, with 7 bases between. The CDR3 covers 13 residues.

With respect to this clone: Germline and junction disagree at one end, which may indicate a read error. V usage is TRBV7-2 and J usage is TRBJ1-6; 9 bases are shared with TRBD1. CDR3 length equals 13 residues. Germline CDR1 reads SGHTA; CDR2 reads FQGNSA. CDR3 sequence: CATSGQGYSPLHF. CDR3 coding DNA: TGTGCCACCAGCGGACAGGGGTATTCACCCCTCCACTTT.

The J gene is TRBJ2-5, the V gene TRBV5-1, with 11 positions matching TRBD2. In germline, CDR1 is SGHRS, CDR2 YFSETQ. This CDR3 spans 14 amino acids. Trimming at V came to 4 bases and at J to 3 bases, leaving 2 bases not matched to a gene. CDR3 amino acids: CASSVLAGEETQYF. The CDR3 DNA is TGCGCCAGCAGCGTACTAGCGGGGGAAGAGACCCAGTACTTC.

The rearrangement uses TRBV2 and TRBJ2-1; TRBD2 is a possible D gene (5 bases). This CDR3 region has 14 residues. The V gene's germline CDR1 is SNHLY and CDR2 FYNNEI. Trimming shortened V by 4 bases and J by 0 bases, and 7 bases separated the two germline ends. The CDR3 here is CASSVGSSYNEQFF. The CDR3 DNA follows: TGTGCCAGCAGTGTAGGGAGCTCCTACAATGAGCAGTTCTTC.

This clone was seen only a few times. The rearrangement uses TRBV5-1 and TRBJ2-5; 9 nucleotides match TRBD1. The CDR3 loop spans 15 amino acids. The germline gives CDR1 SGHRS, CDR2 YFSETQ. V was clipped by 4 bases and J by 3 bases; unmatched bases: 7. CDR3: CASSTGTGLEETQYF. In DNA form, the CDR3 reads TGCGCCAGCAGCACCGGGACAGGGCTCGAAGAGACCCAGTACTTC.

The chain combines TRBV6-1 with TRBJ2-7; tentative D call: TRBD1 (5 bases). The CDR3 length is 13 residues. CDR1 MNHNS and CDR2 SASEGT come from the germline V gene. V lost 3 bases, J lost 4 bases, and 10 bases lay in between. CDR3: CASSDRVYYEQYF. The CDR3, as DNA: TGTGCCAGCAGTGACAGGGTATATTACGAGCAGTACTTC.

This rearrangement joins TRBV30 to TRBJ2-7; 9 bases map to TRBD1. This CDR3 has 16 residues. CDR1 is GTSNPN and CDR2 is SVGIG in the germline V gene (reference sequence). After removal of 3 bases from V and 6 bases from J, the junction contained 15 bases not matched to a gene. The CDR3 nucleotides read TGTGCCTGGAGCCTTCCTCCGGGACAGGGATCGTCCGAGCAGTACTTC. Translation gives CAWSLPPGQGSSEQYF.

CDR3 protein: CASSQSRGGQKNIQYF. The CDR3 nucleotides are TGTGCCAGCAGCCAGTCGCGCGGGGGGCAGAAAAACATTCAGTACTTC. This sequence joins TRBV9 and TRBJ2-4; TRBD2 matches at 8 bases. After removal of 4 bases from V and 4 bases from J, the junction contained 10 bases not matched to a gene. The CDR3 consists of 16 residues. Germline assignment: CDR1 SGDLS and CDR2 YYNGEE.

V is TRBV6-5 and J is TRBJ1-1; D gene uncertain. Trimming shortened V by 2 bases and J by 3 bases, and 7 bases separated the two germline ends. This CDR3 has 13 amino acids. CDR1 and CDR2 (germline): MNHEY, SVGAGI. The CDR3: CASSYQVHTEAFF. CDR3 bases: TGTGCCAGCAGTTACCAGGTGCACACTGAAGCTTTCTTT.

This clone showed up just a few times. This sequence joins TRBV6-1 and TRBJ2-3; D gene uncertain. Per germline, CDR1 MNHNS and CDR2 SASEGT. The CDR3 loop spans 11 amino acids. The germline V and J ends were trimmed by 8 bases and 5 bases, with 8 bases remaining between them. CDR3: CASPGLDTQYF. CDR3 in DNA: TGTGCCAGCCCAGGATTAGATACGCAGTATTTT.

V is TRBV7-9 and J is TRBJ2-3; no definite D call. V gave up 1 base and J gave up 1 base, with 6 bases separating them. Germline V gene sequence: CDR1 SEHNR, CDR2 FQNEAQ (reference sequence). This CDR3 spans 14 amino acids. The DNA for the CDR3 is TGTGCCAGCAGCTTAGACCAGGGCACAGATACGCAGTATTTT. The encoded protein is CASSLDQGTDTQYF.

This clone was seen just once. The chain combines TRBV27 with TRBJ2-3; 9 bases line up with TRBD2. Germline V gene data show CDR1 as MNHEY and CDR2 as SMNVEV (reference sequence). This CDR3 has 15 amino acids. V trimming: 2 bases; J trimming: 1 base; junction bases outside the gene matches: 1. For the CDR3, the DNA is TGTGCCAGCAGTTTAAGGACTAGCGGCACAGATACGCAGTATTTT. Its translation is CASSLRTSGTDTQYF.

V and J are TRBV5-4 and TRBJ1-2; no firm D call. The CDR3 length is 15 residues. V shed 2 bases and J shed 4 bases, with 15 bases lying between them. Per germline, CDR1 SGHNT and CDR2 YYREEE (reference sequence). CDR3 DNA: TGTGCCAGCAGCTTCGGCCGGGATCAATCCTATGGCTACACCTTC. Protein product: CASSFGRDQSYGYTF.

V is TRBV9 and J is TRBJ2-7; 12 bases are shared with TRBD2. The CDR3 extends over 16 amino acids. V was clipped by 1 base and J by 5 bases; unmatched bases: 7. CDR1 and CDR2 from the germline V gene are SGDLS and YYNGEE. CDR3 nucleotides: TGTGCCAGCAGCGTAACGCTAGCGGGGGGGCTCAACGAGCAGTACTTC. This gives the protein CASSVTLAGGLNEQYF.